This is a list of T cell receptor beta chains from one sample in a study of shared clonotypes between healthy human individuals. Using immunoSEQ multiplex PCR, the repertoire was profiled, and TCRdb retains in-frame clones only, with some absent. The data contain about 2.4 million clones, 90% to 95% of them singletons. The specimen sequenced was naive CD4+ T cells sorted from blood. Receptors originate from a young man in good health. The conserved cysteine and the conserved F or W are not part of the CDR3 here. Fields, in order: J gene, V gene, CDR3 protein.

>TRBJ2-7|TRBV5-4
ASSSGTSMLLDEQY
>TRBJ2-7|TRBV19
ASSLASGGYEQY
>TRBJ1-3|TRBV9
ASSVGQTAGNTIY
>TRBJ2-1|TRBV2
ASSESSGRVNEQF
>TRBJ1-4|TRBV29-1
SVGGTPGFTNEKLF
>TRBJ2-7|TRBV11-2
ASSPRVSETYEQY
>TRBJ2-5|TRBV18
ASSPSTGHLGEQY
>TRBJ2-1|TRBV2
ASSPSGTGTDEQF
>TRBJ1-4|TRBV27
ASSRVRERWNEKLF
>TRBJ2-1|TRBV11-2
ASSLQRGEQF
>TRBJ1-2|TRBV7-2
ASSKPLPSGYT
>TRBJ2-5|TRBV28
ASSLRNGAETQY
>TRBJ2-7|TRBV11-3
ASSTVGQDGTYEQY
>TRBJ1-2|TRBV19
ASSTQAAGNRGYT
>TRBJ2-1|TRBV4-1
ASSQDALSTYNEQF
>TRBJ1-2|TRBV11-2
ASSARARLDYGYT
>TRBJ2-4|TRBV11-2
ASSLDRGYPKNIQY
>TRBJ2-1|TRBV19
ASTLAASGKGEQF
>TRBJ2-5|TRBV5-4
ASSLGLAGARETQY
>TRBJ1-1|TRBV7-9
ASSLVSLSTEAF
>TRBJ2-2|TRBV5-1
ASSGTGSGELF
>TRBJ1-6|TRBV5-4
ASSQTGADNSPLH
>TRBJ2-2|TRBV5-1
ASSLAPGVTGELF
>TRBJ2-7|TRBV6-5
ATATDISGLEQY
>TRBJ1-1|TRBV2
ASSPQGPNTEAF
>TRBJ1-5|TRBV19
ASSIESGLNQPQH
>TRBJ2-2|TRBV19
AIGQGALETGELF
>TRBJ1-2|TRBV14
ASSLPGTVRQGYT
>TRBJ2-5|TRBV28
ASTPPAGGPLETQY
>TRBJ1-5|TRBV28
ASSLIEGIGNQPQH
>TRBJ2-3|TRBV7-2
ASSKRQGGSDTQY
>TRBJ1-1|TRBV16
ASSQSPGTEAF
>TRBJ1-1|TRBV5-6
ASSLTVNTEAF
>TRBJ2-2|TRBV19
ASSIESLHTGELF
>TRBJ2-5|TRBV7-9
ASSPRVIETQY
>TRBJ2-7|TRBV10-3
AISESNEQY
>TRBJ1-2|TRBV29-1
SVLPGHNLDGYT
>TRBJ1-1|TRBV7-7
ASAIDMNTEAF
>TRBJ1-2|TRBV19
ASSEAQGLGYT
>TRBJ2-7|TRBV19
ASSIDGAGLLNYEQY
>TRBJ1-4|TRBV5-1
ASSTGQGGNEKLF
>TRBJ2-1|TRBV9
ASSVGVGFSYNEQF
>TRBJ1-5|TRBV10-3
AISAGFDQPQH
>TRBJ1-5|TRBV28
ASSLQTGGFNQPQH